Listed here are 15 T cell receptor beta chains from one sample, sequenced in a study of cytomegalovirus exposure and HLA in healthy donors. PCR used 60 Vbeta primers and 13 Jbeta primers. TCRdb's copy holds only in-frame clones and misses some; the assay was immunoSEQ multiplex PCR. This sample has around 150,000 clones, with roughly 72% found just once. The material sequenced was PBMCs. The origin of the receptors is a man aged 35 to 55 in good health and CMV-seropositive.

The chain has TRBV11-2 and TRBJ1-4; D is unclear. Germline V gene data show CDR1 as SGHAT and CDR2 as FQNNGV. V lost 5 bases and J 0 bases, leaving 7 bases between the germline ends. The CDR3 contains 14 residues. CDR3 residues: CASSPGPTNEKLFF. Here the CDR3 DNA reads TGTGCCAGCAGCCCCGGTCCAACTAATGAAAAACTGTTTTTT. The whole variable domain, remainder taken from reference TRBV11-2 and TRBJ1-4, is EAGVAQSPRYKIIEKRQSVAFWCNPISGHATLYWYQQILGQGPKLLIQFQNNGVVDDSQLPKDRFSAERLKGVDSTLKIQPAKLEDSAVYLCASSPGPTNEKLFFGSGTQLSVL.

The V call is TRBV5-1, the J call TRBJ1-6; D might be TRBD1 (5 bases). Trimming removed 3 bases from V and 5 bases from J, with 15 bases in between. The germline CDR1 and CDR2 sequences are SGHRS and YFSETQ. This CDR3 has 16 amino acids. The CDR3 spells CASSWMGGVDNSPLHF. The CDR3 coding sequence is TGCGCCAGCAGCTGGATGGGGGGGGTCGATAATTCACCCCTCCACTTT.

V is TRBV4-2 and J is TRBJ1-6; D is undetermined. Germline V gene data show CDR1 as LGHNA and CDR2 as YNFKEQ. Trimming removed 0 bases at V and 9 bases at J, with 9 bases between. The CDR3 sequence is 14 residues long. The CDR3 is CASSQEGGSSPLHF. The CDR3 region has the DNA TGTGCCAGCAGCCAAGAAGGTGGGAGTTCACCCCTCCACTTT.

This clone has a handful of counts. This rearrangement joins TRBV7-9 to TRBJ2-7; D might be TRBD2 (6 bases). Germline CDR1 and CDR2: SEHNR and FQNEAQ (reference sequence). The V and J ends lost 0 bases and 3 bases respectively, with 9 bases between them. This CDR3 spans 14 amino acids. The CDR3 DNA follows: TGTGCCAGCAGCTTAGCCCGGGGGTACTACGAGCAGTACTTC. Translation gives CASSLARGYYEQYF.

This clone was seen only once. The chain carries TRBV4-3 and TRBJ2-5, with D possibly being TRBD1 (6 bases). The J call may be faulty, since TRBJ2-7 better matches the DNA end. From germline, CDR1 is LGHNA and CDR2 YSLEER. The CDR3 runs 14 residues. CDR3 loop: CASSQDRGAYEQYF. Here the CDR3 DNA reads TGCGCCAGCAGCCAAGACAGGGGAGCCTACGAGCAGTACTTC.

The rearrangement links TRBV4-3 to TRBJ2-3; the D gene is possibly TRBD1 (6 bases). The CDR3 runs to 18 residues. The ends were cut back, 2 bases at V and 6 bases at J, with 24 bases in the middle. Germline CDR1 reads LGHNA; CDR2 reads YSLEER. The CDR3 DNA reads TGCGCCAGCAGCCAACTTATACGTCGGGCAGGGGAGTTGGATACGCAGTATTTT. Encoded protein: CASSQLIRRAGELDTQYF.

The gene calls are TRBV4-1 and TRBJ2-5, with 7 bases that match TRBD1. The end of the DNA aligns better with TRBJ2-7, so the J call may be wrong. This CDR3 is 15 amino acids long. Looked up from germline, CDR1 is MGHRA and CDR2 is YSYEKL. The DNA of the CDR3 is TGCGCCAGCAGCCTTAAGGGGACAGAGCCCTCCGAGCAGTACTTC. It yields the protein CASSLKGTEPSEQYF.

The rearrangement links TRBV5-4 to TRBJ1-2; D remains ambiguous. V lost 1 base, J lost 4 bases, and 8 bases lay in between. The CDR3 has 13 amino acids. Germline V gene lookup returns CDR1 SGHNT and CDR2 YYREEE (reference sequence). The CDR3 sequence is CASSLRTSYGYTF. CDR3 nucleotide sequence: TGTGCCAGCAGCTTGAGAACTAGCTATGGCTACACCTTC.

Points on this clone: Distinct nucleotide sequences in the sample also encode this CDR3. This CDR3 reads CASSPRSTNEKLFF. The DNA for the CDR3 is TGTGCCAGCTCACCGAGGTCAACTAATGAAAAACTGTTTTTT. The chain carries TRBV18 and TRBJ1-4; D unresolved. The CDR3 is made up of 14 amino acids. Per the germline V gene, CDR1 is KGHSH and CDR2 is LQKENI. V lost 3 bases and J 0 bases, leaving 5 bases between the germline ends.

Concerning this clone itself: One junction end disagrees with the germline gene, perhaps due to a read error. The sample carries other DNA sequences with the same CDR3. This rearrangement joins TRBV29-1 to TRBJ2-2, with TRBD1 matching over 10 bases. The CDR3 runs to 15 residues. Germline lookup yields CDR1 SQVTM and CDR2 ANQGSEA. CDR3 residues: CSVVDRGRGAGELFF. The CDR3 DNA follows: TGTAGCGTTGTAGACAGGGGGCGAGGTGCCGGGGAGCTGTTTTTT.

The chain joins TRBV15 to TRBJ1-1, with 7 positions matching TRBD1. V gave up 5 bases and J gave up 4 bases; unmatched junction bases: 7. CDR1 and CDR2 from the germline V gene are LNHNV and YYDKDF (reference sequence). This CDR3 region has 14 residues. In DNA, the CDR3 is TGTGCCACCAGCGGAGGGACAGTGGGCACTGAAGCTTTCTTT. Protein: CATSGGTVGTEAFF.

The chain links TRBV29-1 to TRBJ1-3; 9 bases match TRBD1. V shed 2 bases and J 2 bases; nucleotides not matched to a gene: 4. Looked up from germline, CDR1 is SQVTM and CDR2 is ANQGSEA. The CDR3 consists of 15 residues. This CDR3 reads CSVEQGQGPGNTIYF. The CDR3 DNA reads as TGCAGCGTTGAACAGGGACAGGGTCCTGGAAACACCATATATTTT.

V usage is TRBV6-5 and J usage is TRBJ1-4, with 7 bases fitting TRBD1. The CDR3 runs 15 residues. Germline V CDR1 and CDR2: MNHEY, SVGAGI. The junction had 5 bases not matched to a gene; V was cut back by 2 bases and J by 5 bases. The CDR3 reads CASSYAGGSNEKLFF. In nucleotides, the CDR3 is TGTGCCAGCAGTTACGCAGGGGGTTCCAATGAAAAACTGTTTTTT.

This clone was recorded only once. The J gene is TRBJ2-3, the V gene TRBV6-1, with 10 bases that match TRBD1. Looked up from germline, CDR1 is MNHNS and CDR2 is SASEGT. V shed 3 bases, J shed 6 bases, and the junction held 3 bases outside the gene matches. This CDR3 has 14 amino acids. CDR3 residues: CASSEGTGDDTQYF. CDR3 in DNA: TGTGCCAGCAGTGAGGGGACAGGGGACGATACGCAGTATTTT.

V is TRBV7-8 and J is TRBJ1-4; no clear D gene. The V end was cut by 2 bases, the J end by 0 bases, with 10 bases between. The V gene's germline CDR1 is SGHVS and CDR2 FQNEAQ. CDR3 size: 16 residues. The CDR3 DNA reads TGTGCCAGCAGCTTATCGACTTCTACAACTAATGAAAAACTGTTTTTT. It encodes CASSLSTSTTNEKLFF.